This T cell receptor (beta chain) was sequenced for a study of OX40 agonist ivuxolimab in advanced cancers. General observations from the study: Compared with CD4+, CD8+ T cells on average had more expanded clones.

The assay was immunoSEQ multiplex PCR, and TCRdb's table has in-frame clones only and misses some. The table shows around 72,000 clones, with approximately 90% occurring only once. With regard to this clone: The antigen is not known.

There are 12 residues in the CDR3. Trimming shortened V by 5 bases and J by 12 bases, and 11 bases separated the two germline ends. The germline V gene encodes CDR1 SGHTA and CDR2 FQGNSA. No patient had autoimmune disease or received systemic immunosuppression. The rearrangement uses TRBV7-2 and TRBJ1-6; no clear D. The sequences come from CD4+ or CD8+ T cells sorted from blood, collected in a trial of the OX40 agonist ivuxolimab. The TCR sequence derives from an adult with an advanced solid tumor such as melanoma, head and neck, liver or kidney cancer. CDR3 sequence: CASSTETLPLHF. The CDR3 bases are TGTGCCAGCAGCACCGAGACTTTACCCCTCCACTTT.